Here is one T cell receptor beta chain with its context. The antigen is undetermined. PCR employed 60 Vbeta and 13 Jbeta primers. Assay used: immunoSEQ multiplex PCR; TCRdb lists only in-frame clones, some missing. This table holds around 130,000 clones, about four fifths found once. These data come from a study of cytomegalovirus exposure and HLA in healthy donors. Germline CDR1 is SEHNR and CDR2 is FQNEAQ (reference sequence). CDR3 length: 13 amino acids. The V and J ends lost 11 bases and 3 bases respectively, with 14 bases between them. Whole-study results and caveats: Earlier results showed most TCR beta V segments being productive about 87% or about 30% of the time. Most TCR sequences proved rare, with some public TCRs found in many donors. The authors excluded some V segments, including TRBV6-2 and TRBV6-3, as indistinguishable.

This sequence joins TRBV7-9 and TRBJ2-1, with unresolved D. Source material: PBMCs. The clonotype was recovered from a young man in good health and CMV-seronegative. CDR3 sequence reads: CAWVADFYNEQFF. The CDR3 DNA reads TGTGCCTGGGTGGCGGATTTCTACAATGAGCAGTTCTTC.